The clone carrying this T cell receptor beta chain has just a few counts. These data come from a study of molecular identifiers for immune sequencing clone quantification. In TCRdb, the PCR reads were re-called with MiXCR into one record per CDR3 protein. The sample has a few hundred thousand distinct CDR3 sequences; about 22% are singletons. The germline gives CDR1 MGHRA, CDR2 YSYEKL. The CDR3 loop spans 15 amino acids. V was cut by 1 base and J by 2 bases, with 9 bases left in between. This clonotype was sampled from a human donor in good health. Some libraries in this study had Jurkat cell RNA spiked in. The genes are TRBV4-1 and TRBJ1-5; D possibly corresponds to TRBD1 (6 bases). The sequenced sample was naive CD8+ T cells from blood, with Jurkat cell RNA spiked in. Subset meaning: FACS-sorted CD8+CD4-CCR7+CD45RA+ naive T cells. The CDR3 reads CASSQAGVGNQPQHF. In DNA form, the CDR3 reads TGCGCCAGCAGCCAAGCAGGGGTGGGCAATCAGCCCCAGCATTTT.